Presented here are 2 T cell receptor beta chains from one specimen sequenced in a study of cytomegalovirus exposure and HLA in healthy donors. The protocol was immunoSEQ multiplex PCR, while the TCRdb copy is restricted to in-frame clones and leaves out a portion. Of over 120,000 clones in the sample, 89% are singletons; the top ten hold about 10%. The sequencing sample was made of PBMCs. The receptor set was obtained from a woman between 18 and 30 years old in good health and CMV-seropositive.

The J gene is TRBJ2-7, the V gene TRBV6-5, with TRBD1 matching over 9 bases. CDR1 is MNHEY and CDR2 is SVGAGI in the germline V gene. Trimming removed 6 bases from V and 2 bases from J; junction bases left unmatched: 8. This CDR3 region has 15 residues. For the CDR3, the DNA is TGTGCCAGCAGAAATTCCCGGGACAGGGCCTACGAGCAGTACTTC. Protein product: CASRNSRDRAYEQYF.

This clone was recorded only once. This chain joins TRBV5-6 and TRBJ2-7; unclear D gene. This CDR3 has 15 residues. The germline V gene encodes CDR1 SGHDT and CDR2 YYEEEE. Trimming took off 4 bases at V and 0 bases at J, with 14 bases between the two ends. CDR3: CASSPRLHLSYEQYF. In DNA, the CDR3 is TGTGCCAGCAGCCCCCGATTACATCTCTCCTACGAGCAGTACTTC. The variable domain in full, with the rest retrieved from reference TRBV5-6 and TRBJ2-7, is DAGVTQSPTHLIKTRGQQVTLRCSPKSGHDTVSWYQQALGQGPQFIFQYYEEEERQRGNFPDRFSGHQFPNYSSELNVNALLLGDSALYLCASSPRLHLSYEQYFGPGTRLTVT.